The 16 T cell receptor beta chains below all came from one sample that was sequenced in a study of blood T cell repertoires in COVID-19. Sequencing used immunoSEQ multiplex PCR; TCRdb keeps in-frame clones, though not all of them. The table includes 170,000 or so clones, around nine tenths detected once. Sequenced: peripheral blood. These receptors originate from a man between 50 and 59 years old with acute or convalescent COVID-19.

This chain links TRBV7-2 with TRBJ1-1; 8 nucleotides agree with TRBD1. This CDR3 comprises 14 residues. The junction had 3 bases not matched to a gene; V was cut back by 1 base and J by 5 bases. The germline CDR1 and CDR2 sequences are SGHTA and FQGNSA. CDR3 nucleotide sequence: TGTGCCAGCAGCTTAGAGCACAGGGGGACTGAAGCTTTCTTT. Translation: CASSLEHRGTEAFF.

CDR3 in amino acids: CASSQELAGALYEQFF. As DNA, the CDR3 is TGCGCCAGCAGCCAAGAACTAGCGGGAGCGTTGTATGAGCAGTTCTTC. The rearrangement links TRBV4-1 to TRBJ2-1, with 11 bases aligning to TRBD2. Unmatched junction bases numbered 6, after V lost 0 bases and J lost 8 bases. The CDR3 totals 16 residues. Germline V gene data show CDR1 as MGHRA and CDR2 as YSYEKL.

The chain carries TRBV6-5 and TRBJ1-5; the D is unclear. Trimming took off 5 bases at V and 3 bases at J, with 11 bases between the two ends. Per the germline V gene, CDR1 is MNHEY and CDR2 is SVGAGI. CDR3 length equals 14 residues. CDR3 protein: CASSSTASNQPQHF. In DNA, the CDR3 is TGTGCCAGCAGTAGCACAGCCTCCAATCAGCCCCAGCATTTT.

The gene calls are TRBV6-2 or TRBV6-3 and TRBJ2-1; D not certain. Germline assignment: CDR1 MNHEY and CDR2 SVGEGT. The CDR3 contains 14 residues. Trimming removed 3 bases at V and 0 bases at J, with 6 bases between. The CDR3 nucleotides read TGTGCCAGCAGTTATGATAGCTCCTACAATGAGCAGTTCTTC. Encoded protein: CASSYDSSYNEQFF.

A note on this clone: A read error may account for a junction end that differs from germline. This chain connects TRBV20-1 to TRBJ1-1; D gene ambiguous. The CDR3 sequence is 9 residues long. Germline CDR1 is DFQATT and CDR2 is SNEGSKA (reference sequence). The CDR3 region has the DNA TGCAGTGCTAACAATGAAGCTTTCTTT. It encodes CSANNEAFF.

The rearrangement joins TRBV10-3 to TRBJ1-2, with D unresolved. V lost 3 bases, J lost 4 bases, and 12 bases lay in between. The germline V gene has CDR1 ENHRY and CDR2 SYGVKD. The CDR3 consists of 14 residues. DNA of the CDR3: TGTGCCATCAGTGATCCCCCGAGCCTCTATGGCTACACCTTC. It codes for CAISDPPSLYGYTF.

The V gene is TRBV6-2 or TRBV6-3, the J gene TRBJ1-1; maybe TRBD1 (6 bases). V was shortened by 5 bases and J by 2 bases, with 15 bases between the two germline ends. Germline V gene lookup returns CDR1 MNHEY and CDR2 SVGEGT. The CDR3 is 15 amino acids. The DNA of the CDR3 is TGTGCCAGCAGTACGGACAGAAGCCTAAACACTGAAGCTTTCTTT. Encoded protein: CASSTDRSLNTEAFF.

The CDR3 DNA reads as TGTGCCAGCAGGGGGACAGTTAATGAAAAACTGTTTTTT. Translation: CASRGTVNEKLFF. The chain employs TRBV12-3 or TRBV12-4 and TRBJ1-4, with 7 positions matching TRBD1. V was pared by 6 bases and J by 4 bases, with 2 bases of the junction left unmatched. This CDR3 comprises 13 residues.

The chain carries TRBV11-2 and TRBJ2-5; 9 nucleotides agree with TRBD1. Per the germline V gene, CDR1 is SGHAT and CDR2 is FQNNGV. CDR3 size: 17 residues. With V trimmed by 2 bases and J by 2 bases, 9 bases remained unmatched. CDR3 in DNA: TGTGCCAGCAGCTTAATGGGCCCCGGGACAGGGCAAGAGACCCAGTACTTC. Amino acid sequence: CASSLMGPGTGQETQYF.

The rearrangement joins TRBV7-9 to TRBJ2-1, with TRBD2 identical over 7 bases. CDR1 is SEHNR, CDR2 FQNEAQ, per germline (reference sequence). After removal of 1 base from V and 10 bases from J, the junction contained 10 bases not matched to a gene. The CDR3 is 15 amino acids. The CDR3 DNA is TGTGCCAGCAGCTTAGAAGCGGGACCCCGAGGAGAGCAGTTCTTC. Encoded protein: CASSLEAGPRGEQFF.

V usage is TRBV5-3 and J usage is TRBJ2-7, with 10 positions matching TRBD1. TRBV5-3 falls under the ORF class, with uncertain function. The CDR3 covers 16 residues. The junction had 8 bases not matched to a gene; V was cut back by 4 bases and J by 1 base. The CDR3 nucleotides are TGTGCCAGAAGCGCGGACCCGGGACAGGGGTCCTACGAGCAGTACGTC. Translated, it gives CARSADPGQGSYEQYV.

The chain couples TRBV28 to TRBJ2-7; 8 bases align to TRBD1. The CDR3 spans 13 residues. The V gene's germline CDR1 is MDHEN and CDR2 SYDVKM. After removal of 6 bases from V and 3 bases from J, the junction contained 4 bases not matched to a gene. CDR3 amino acids: CASSPGQVYEQYV. CDR3 DNA: TGTGCCAGCAGCCCGGGACAGGTCTACGAGCAGTACGTC.

With respect to this clone: At one end, the junction sequence differs from germline, possibly due to a read error. The rearrangement links TRBV29-1 to TRBJ1-1; 8 positions match TRBD1. The germline V gene encodes CDR1 SQVTM and CDR2 ANQGSEA. The CDR3 is made up of 11 amino acids. The DNA of the CDR3 is TGCAGCGCGAAATGGGCAGGGGGCAGGGTCTTT. This sequence encodes CSAKWAGGRVF. Complete variable domain (other parts from reference TRBV29-1 and TRBJ1-1): SAVISQKPSRDICQRGTSLTIQCQVDSQVTMMFWYRQQPGQSLTLIATANQGSEATYESGFVIDKFPISRPNLTFSTLTVSNMSPEDSSIYLCSAKWAGGRVFGQGTRLTVV.

V usage is TRBV6-6 and J usage is TRBJ2-7; 12 bases are a match to TRBD2. Germline V gives CDR1 MNHNY, CDR2 SVGAGI (reference sequence). Trimming at V came to 4 bases and at J to 1 base, leaving 2 bases not matched to a gene. This CDR3 spans 15 amino acids. CDR3 loop: CASSSGTSGSYEQYF. CDR3 DNA sequence: TGTGCCAGCAGTTCCGGGACTAGCGGGTCCTACGAGCAGTACTTC.

This clone has just a few counts. V gene TRBV4-3 combines with J gene TRBJ1-1; possible D gene TRBD1, 6 bases. The CDR3 covers 17 residues. The V and J ends lost 0 bases and 5 bases respectively, with 19 bases between them. CDR1 and CDR2 (germline): LGHNA, YSLEER. Here the CDR3 reads CASSQDPDSYSRTEAFF. In DNA, the CDR3 is TGCGCCAGCAGCCAAGATCCGGACAGCTACTCGCGGACTGAAGCTTTCTTT.

This clone occurred once. The V and J genes are TRBV9 and TRBJ1-1, with a tentative D call TRBD1 (5 bases). Trimming shortened V by 0 bases and J by 0 bases, and 21 bases separated the two germline ends. CDR1 and CDR2 (germline): SGDLS, YYNGEE. The CDR3 spans 19 residues. The CDR3 region has the DNA TGTGCCAGCAGCGTAGGTCCGCTTCGACAGACAGAGATGAACACTGAAGCTTTCTTT. This encodes CASSVGPLRQTEMNTEAFF.